This is a list of T cell receptor beta chains from one sample in a study of cytomegalovirus exposure and HLA in healthy donors. Clones were read by immunoSEQ multiplex PCR, and TCRdb kept only the in-frame ones, dropping some. The data contain 170,000 or so clones, over 70% of them singletons. The specimen was PBMCs. All receptors come from a woman under 40 in good health and CMV-seronegative. Both conserved end residues are part of each CDR3. D genes are given only for firm matches. Size is omitted from some rows. Given values are once, few, many or a class for expanded clones.

J gene,V gene,D gene,clone size,CDR3 protein,CDR3 DNA
TRBJ2-1,TRBV7-9,TRBD2,.,CASRGGERGVNEQFF,TGTGCCAGCAGGGGAGGGGAGAGAGGAGTCAATGAGCAGTTCTTC
TRBJ2-6,TRBV28,.,.,CASRRTAGANVLTF,TGTGCCAGCAGAAGGACAGCTGGGGCCAACGTCCTGACTTTC
TRBJ2-3,TRBV28,TRBD2,.,CASSQMVAGADTQYF,TGTGCCAGCTCCCAAATGGTAGCGGGGGCAGATACGCAGTATTTT
TRBJ2-3,TRBV14,.,few,CASSQQPGSTDTQYF,TGTGCCAGCAGCCAACAGCCGGGGAGCACAGATACGCAGTATTTT
TRBJ2-7,TRBV28,.,.,CASSLPPRDEQYF,TGTGCCAGCAGTTTACCTCCGAGGGACGAGCAGTACTTC
TRBJ2-5,TRBV5-1,TRBD2,.,CASSLNPLAGLGETQYF,TGCGCCAGCAGCTTGAATCCCCTAGCGGGATTGGGAGAGACCCAGTACTTC
TRBJ2-3,TRBV5-1,.,.,CASSLETFITDTQYF,TGCGCCAGCAGCTTAGAGACTTTTATCACAGATACGCAGTATTTT
TRBJ1-2,TRBV27,TRBD1,.,CASSWTGAFNYGYTF,TGTGCCAGCAGTTGGACAGGAGCTTTTAACTATGGCTACACCTTC
TRBJ2-3,TRBV6-1,TRBD2,once,CASSDISGRGSDTQYF,TGTGCCAGCAGTGATATAAGCGGGAGAGGGTCAGATACGCAGTATTTT
TRBJ2-7,TRBV5-1,TRBD1,.,CASSPQGVGDEQYF,TGCGCCAGCAGCCCGCAGGGGGTCGGGGACGAGCAGTACTTC
TRBJ2-6,TRBV7-2,.,.,CASSLHSGANVLTF,TGTGCCAGCAGCTTACACTCTGGGGCCAACGTCCTGACTTTC
TRBJ1-2,TRBV7-9,TRBD1,few,CASSLASGGGGYTF,TGTGCCAGCAGCTTAGCGTCAGGAGGGGGCGGCTACACCTTC
TRBJ2-1,TRBV4-3,TRBD2,.,CASSQGLAGARNEQFF,TGCGCCAGCAGCCAAGGTCTAGCGGGGGCTCGGAATGAGCAGTTCTTC
TRBJ2-7,TRBV27,.,.,CATDSSSYEQYF,TGTGCCACAGACTCGAGCTCCTACGAGCAGTACTTC
TRBJ1-2,TRBV7-9,TRBD1,.,CASSLNSRGDYGYTF,TGTGCCAGCAGCTTAAACTCCAGGGGGGACTATGGCTACACCTTC
TRBJ2-1,TRBV14,TRBD2,.,CASSQLKGRGTNEQFF,TGTGCCAGCAGCCAATTAAAGGGGAGGGGAACCAATGAGCAGTTCTTC
TRBJ2-3,TRBV4-1,.,.,CASSQARGTQYF,TGCGCCAGCAGCCAAGCAAGAGGTACGCAGTATTTT
TRBJ2-1,TRBV27,TRBD1,few,CASSHLPGQEYNEQFF,TGTGCCAGCAGCCATCTACCGGGACAGGAGTACAATGAGCAGTTCTTC
TRBJ2-7,TRBV11-2,.,.,CASSLAGGQVREQYF,TGTGCCAGCAGCTTAGCCGGGGGGCAGGTTCGTGAGCAGTACTTC
TRBJ2-7,TRBV4-1,.,.,CASSQDRVGGYEQYF,TGCGCCAGCAGCCAAGATCGAGTAGGGGGCTACGAGCAGTACTTC
TRBJ1-5,TRBV11-2,TRBD1,few,CASGQGDHQPQHF,TGTGCCAGCGGCCAGGGGGACCATCAGCCCCAGCATTTT
TRBJ1-5,TRBV19,.,.,CASSTFTVSNQPQHF,TGTGCCAGTAGTACTTTTACAGTTAGCAATCAGCCCCAGCATTTT
TRBJ1-5,TRBV28,.,.,CASRYDGGRNQPQHF,TGTGCCAGCAGATATGACGGAGGACGCAATCAGCCCCAGCATTTT
TRBJ2-5,TRBV27,TRBD2,.,CASSFLAGNMETQYF,TGTGCCAGCAGTTTTCTAGCGGGGAACATGGAGACCCAGTACTTC
TRBJ2-3,TRBV9,TRBD2,.,CASSGHGTSGRYSTDTQYF,TGTGCCAGCAGCGGACACGGGACTAGCGGGAGATATAGCACAGATACGCAGTATTTT
TRBJ1-6,TRBV6-5,TRBD1,.,CASTGTANYNSPLHF,TGTGCCAGCACCGGGACAGCAAACTATAATTCACCCCTCCACTTT
TRBJ2-7,TRBV18,.,.,CASSSYSGTTEQYF,TGTGCCAGCTCATCATATTCCGGGACAACCGAGCAGTACTTC
TRBJ2-7,TRBV5-6,.,.,CASSRDRSYEQYF,TGTGCCAGCAGCCGAGACAGATCCTACGAGCAGTACTTC
TRBJ2-1,TRBV4-3,.,.,CASSQDRSSYNEQFF,TGCGCCAGCAGCCAAGATCGGAGCTCCTACAATGAGCAGTTCTTC
TRBJ1-5,TRBV5-6,TRBD1,.,CASIKQGLDQPQHF,TGTGCCAGCATCAAACAGGGGCTGGATCAGCCCCAGCATTTT
TRBJ1-1,TRBV27,TRBD1,.,CASSFIWTGTFLGTEAFF,TGTGCCAGCAGTTTTATATGGACAGGGACGTTTTTAGGCACTGAAGCTTTCTTT
TRBJ1-5,TRBV4-1,.,.,CASSQSQSGNQPQHF,TGCGCCAGCAGCCAAAGTCAGTCAGGCAATCAGCCCCAGCATTTT
TRBJ1-3,TRBV10-2,.,.,CASSDGGPGNTIYF,TGCGCCAGCAGTGACGGGGGACCTGGAAACACCATATATTTT
TRBJ1-2,TRBV19,.,.,CASSYVVDYGYTF,TGTGCCAGTAGTTACGTGGTAGACTATGGCTACACCTTC
TRBJ2-7,TRBV5-6,.,.,CASSLYQGYEQYF,TGTGCCAGCAGCTTGTACCAGGGGTACGAGCAGTACTTC
TRBJ2-7,TRBV30,TRBD2,.,CAWSEGLAVYEQYF,TGTGCCTGGAGTGAAGGGCTAGCGGTCTACGAGCAGTACTTC
TRBJ2-3,TRBV9,TRBD2,once,CASSEDPGGSKDTQYF,TGTGCCAGCAGCGAGGATCCGGGCGGGAGTAAAGATACGCAGTATTTT
TRBJ2-5,TRBV9,.,.,CASSEAGQPGTQYF,TGTGCCAGCAGCGAAGCCGGACAGCCTGGGACCCAGTACTTC
TRBJ1-5,TRBV27,.,.,CASSRGGWGGNQPQHF,TGTGCCAGCAGCCGAGGAGGTTGGGGGGGCAATCAGCCCCAGCATTTT
TRBJ2-1,TRBV7-6,TRBD1,.,CASSRDRAPYNEQFF,TGTGCCAGCAGCCGAGACAGGGCCCCCTACAATGAGCAGTTCTTC
TRBJ2-5,TRBV27,.,.,CASSPPGGTQYF,TGTGCCAGCAGTCCCCCAGGAGGGACCCAGTACTTC
TRBJ1-6,TRBV6-5,TRBD1,.,CASRRDRGNSPLHF,TGTGCCAGCAGAAGAGACAGGGGTAATTCACCCCTCCACTTT
TRBJ1-5,TRBV7-9,.,.,CASSLVGDSNQPQHF,TGTGCCAGCAGCTTAGTAGGGGATAGCAATCAGCCCCAGCATTTT
TRBJ2-1,TRBV27,.,.,CASSGKNDEQFF,TGTGCCAGCTCGGGTAAGAACGATGAGCAGTTCTTC
TRBJ2-7,TRBV7-2,TRBD2,.,CASSLLVLAGELSEQYF,TGTGCCAGCAGCTTACTCGTTCTAGCGGGAGAATTGTCCGAGCAGTACTTC
TRBJ2-7,TRBV6-5,TRBD1,.,CASSTDFGTAYEQYF,TGTGCCAGCAGTACCGATTTCGGGACAGCTTACGAGCAGTACTTC
TRBJ2-1,TRBV29-1,.,.,CSGGRGRDNEQFF,TGCAGCGGGGGGCGTGGGAGAGACAATGAGCAGTTCTTC
TRBJ2-1,TRBV9,TRBD2,once,CASSVSGGAFDEQFF,TGTGCCAGCAGCGTTAGCGGGGGGGCCTTCGATGAGCAGTTCTTC
TRBJ2-7,TRBV28,.,.,CASSLLEESYEQYF,TGTGCCAGCAGTTTATTAGAGGAGTCCTACGAGCAGTACTTC
TRBJ2-1,TRBV9,.,.,CASSVGGTYNEQFF,TGTGCCAGCAGCGTCGGCGGAACCTACAATGAGCAGTTCTTC
TRBJ2-2,TRBV11-2,.,.,CASSLGLVGELFF,TGTGCCAGCAGCTTAGGACTAGTGGGGGAGCTGTTTTTT
TRBJ2-7,TRBV2,TRBD1,.,CASSGGQGSAYEQYF,TGTGCCAGCAGCGGAGGACAGGGGTCAGCCTACGAGCAGTACTTC